A single sample gave rise to the 30 T cell receptor beta chains below, sequenced in a study of T cells in Graves' hyperthyroidism and ophthalmopathy. Using RNA transcripts as the source, TCR beta CDR3 regions were amplified. HTBI primers were used for first-round RT-PCR of the TCR CDR3. MiXCR, run by TCRdb on the multiplex PCR reads, gives a single entry per CDR3 protein. The profile covers almost 600,000 distinct CDR3 sequences, with approximately 44% appearing a single time and more than 7% taken by the ten largest. The specimen was peripheral blood or thyroid tissue (not recorded which). Receptor source: a woman under 30 with Graves' hyperthyroidism.

The sample holds many counts of this clonotype. The chain joins TRBV18 to TRBJ1-4; D may be TRBD1 (5 bases). CDR1 and CDR2 from the germline V gene are KGHSH and LQKENI. V lost 1 base to trimming and J lost 8 bases, with 8 bases between them. The CDR3 contains 13 residues. The CDR3 coding sequence is TGTGCCAGCTCACCACGGCAGGGAGAAAAACTGTTTTTT. It translates to CASSPRQGEKLFF. Full variable domain (missing parts from reference TRBV18 and TRBJ1-4): NAGVMQNPRHLVRRRGQEARLRCSPMKGHSHVYWYRQLPEEGLKFMVYLQKENIIDESGMPKERFSAEFPKEGPSILRIQQVVRGDSAAYFCASSPRQGEKLFFGSGTQLSVL.

The chain is built from TRBV7-3 and TRBJ2-5; D unresolved. CDR1 SGHTA and CDR2 FQGTGA come from the germline V gene. The V end lost 8 bases, the J end lost 7 bases, and 11 bases lay between the germline ends. This CDR3 is built from 11 residues. In nucleotides, the CDR3 is TGTGCCAGCTACCTGGGGTGGACCCAGTACTTC. This codes for CASYLGWTQYF.

Comments on this clonotype: At one boundary the junction diverges from the germline segment, which might be a read error. The V call is TRBV27, the J call TRBJ2-7; 12 nucleotides agree with TRBD2. Germline V gene lookup returns CDR1 MNHEY and CDR2 SMNVEV (reference sequence). This CDR3 has 16 residues. As DNA, the CDR3 is TGTGCCAGCAGCTTATTAACTAGCGGGAGGTCCTACGAGCAGTACTTC. Translation gives CASSLLTSGRSYEQYF.

The V and J genes are TRBV19 and TRBJ2-7; D assignment may be TRBD1 or TRBD2 (6 bases each). V was clipped by 5 bases and J by 9 bases, with 23 bases between them. Germline assignment: CDR1 LNHDA and CDR2 SQIVND (reference sequence). The CDR3 extends over 15 amino acids. CDR3 protein: CASSPEGDVTDTQYF. CDR3 in DNA: TGTGCCAGTAGTCCGGAGGGGGACGTCACAGATACGCAGTACTTC.

V and J are TRBV2 and TRBJ2-7; D ambiguous. This CDR3 region has 10 residues. Trimming cost V 10 bases and J 5 bases, with 9 bases left between them. Germline CDR1 is SNHLY and CDR2 is FYNNEI. CDR3 loop: CATLIDEQYF. CDR3 bases: TGTGCCACATTAATAGACGAGCAGTACTTC. The full variable domain, with the rest looked up from reference TRBV2 and TRBJ2-7, is EPEVTQTPSHQVTQMGQEVILRCVPISNHLYFYWYRQILGQKVEFLVSFYNNEISEKSEIFDDQFSVERPDGSNFTLKIRSTKLEDSAMYFCATLIDEQYFGPGTRLTVT.

The count of this clonotype is one. The CDR3 sequence is CASQVLRGDTEAFF. As DNA, the CDR3 is TGTGCCAGCCAAGTTTTAAGGGGTGACACTGAAGCTTTCTTT. The V and J genes are TRBV12-3 or TRBV12-4 and TRBJ1-1; TRBD1 might be the D (5 bases). This CDR3 is 14 amino acids long. Trimming stripped 8 bases from V and 3 bases from J, with 16 bases between.

This clonotype has a single count. The gene calls are TRBV7-8 and TRBJ1-2; 10 nucleotides align to TRBD1. V shed 5 bases and J 3 bases; nucleotides not matched to a gene: 6. Germline V gene sequence: CDR1 SGHVS, CDR2 FQNEAQ. The CDR3 runs 15 residues. CDR3 sequence reads: CASSPGDRGDYGYTF. The DNA of the CDR3 is TGTGCCAGCAGCCCGGGGGACAGGGGCGACTATGGCTACACCTTC.

The rearrangement joins TRBV9 to TRBJ2-7; 16 bases are shared with TRBD2. The ends lost 2 bases at V and 5 bases at J; junction bases unmatched: 10. The CDR3 covers 18 residues. The germline V gene has CDR1 SGDLS and CDR2 YYNGEE. This CDR3 is CASSVGTSGRASRNEQYF. CDR3 in DNA: TGTGCCAGCAGCGTCGGGACTAGCGGGAGGGCGAGTAGGAACGAGCAGTACTTC.

This clonotype was counted a few times. The chain uses TRBV7-6 and TRBJ2-5; D gene uncertain. V was pared by 0 bases and J by 7 bases, with 6 bases between. The CDR3 length is 12 residues. The germline CDR1 and CDR2 sequences are SGHVS and FNYEAQ. For the CDR3, the DNA is TGTGCCAGCAGCTTAGCGGTCGGGACCCAGTACTTC. This encodes CASSLAVGTQYF.

This sequence joins TRBV6-5 and TRBJ2-2; TRBD1 matches 9 bases. CDR3 size: 16 residues. The junction had 10 bases not matched to a gene; V was cut back by 6 bases and J by 5 bases. Germline V gene sequence: CDR1 MNHEY, CDR2 SVGAGI. DNA of the CDR3: TGTGCCAGCAGACAATCACAGGGGGCAGGTACCGGGGAGCTGTTTTTT. It encodes CASRQSQGAGTGELFF.

The V gene is TRBV20-1, the J gene TRBJ2-7; 7 nucleotides agree with TRBD1. V lost 6 bases to trimming and J lost 4 bases; unmatched junction nucleotides: 15. Germline CDR1 DFQATT, CDR2 SNEGSKA (reference sequence). The CDR3 consists of 15 residues. The CDR3, as DNA: TGCAGTGCGCAGACTCTGGCAGGGGGTACGTACGAGCAGTACTTC. This codes for CSAQTLAGGTYEQYF.

The chain recombines TRBV4-3 with TRBJ2-3, with D possibly matching TRBD1 (5 bases). Germline CDR1 LGHNA, CDR2 YSLEER. V was shortened by 2 bases and J by 4 bases, with 10 bases between the two germline ends. CDR3 length: 14 residues. The CDR3 nucleotides read TGCGCCAGCAGCCAACGCCGACAGCCAGATACGCAGTATTTT. Amino acid sequence: CASSQRRQPDTQYF.

This clonotype was detected a few times. The CDR3 spells CSARDPGKGEKLFF. CDR3 bases: TGCAGTGCTAGAGATCCAGGGAAGGGTGAAAAACTGTTTTTT. V usage is TRBV20-1 and J usage is TRBJ1-4; possible D gene TRBD1, 5 bases. The germline V gene encodes CDR1 DFQATT and CDR2 SNEGSKA (reference sequence). Trimming removed 0 bases at V and 7 bases at J, with 12 bases between. This CDR3 is 14 amino acids long.

This clonotype was recorded at least ten times. The chain has TRBV9 and TRBJ1-1, with 9 nucleotides matching TRBD1. The CDR3 loop spans 18 amino acids. V dropped 4 bases and J dropped 1; count of bases not matched to a gene: 14. Germline V gives CDR1 SGDLS, CDR2 YYNGEE. The CDR3 protein is CASSSPPGDRVSNTEAFF. The CDR3 bases are TGTGCCAGCAGCTCTCCCCCTGGGGACAGGGTATCGAACACTGAAGCTTTCTTT.

The chain uses TRBV7-2 and TRBJ2-1; a possible D gene is TRBD2 (6 bases). Deletions cut 0 bases from V and 2 bases from J, with 11 bases between. Germline V gene sequence: CDR1 SGHTA, CDR2 FQGNSA. This CDR3 has 16 amino acids. The CDR3 loop is CASSLAGGDPYNEQFF. CDR3 DNA: TGTGCCAGCAGCTTAGCTGGAGGGGATCCCTACAATGAGCAGTTCTTC.

This rearrangement joins TRBV10-3 to TRBJ1-2, with TRBD1 matching over 9 bases. Per the germline V gene, CDR1 is ENHRY and CDR2 is SYGVKD. V lost 5 bases to trimming and J lost 8 bases; unmatched junction nucleotides: 6. The CDR3 has 13 amino acids. The CDR3 sequence is CAISTGQGRGYTF. The CDR3 DNA follows: TGTGCCATCAGTACGGGACAGGGTCGCGGCTACACCTTC.

This clonotype appeared many times. The V gene is TRBV2, the J gene TRBJ2-2; 7 nucleotides agree with TRBD1. This CDR3 region has 14 residues. Germline CDR1 is SNHLY and CDR2 is FYNNEI. With 6 bases clipped from V and 5 bases from J, the junction kept 6 bases outside the gene matches. CDR3 DNA: TGTGCCAGCAGCAGACAGGGCGGTACCGGGGAGCTGTTTTTT. Translation gives CASSRQGGTGELFF.

V and J are TRBV24-1 and TRBJ1-2, with D perhaps TRBD1 (5 bases). There are 16 residues in the CDR3. Trimming pared 5 bases from V and 6 bases from J, leaving 21 bases between. The germline V gene encodes CDR1 KGHDR and CDR2 SFDVKD. CDR3 nucleotide sequence: TGTGCCACCAGTGCAGTCAGGGCGGCAATAGGCGATGGCTACACCTTC. Translating gives CATSAVRAAIGDGYTF.

This clonotype came up a few times. V is TRBV6-1 and J is TRBJ1-5, with D perhaps matching TRBD1 (6 bases). The germline V and J ends were trimmed by 3 bases and 1 base, with 16 bases remaining between them. The CDR3 spans 17 residues. Germline CDR1 and CDR2: MNHNS and SASEGT. The CDR3 spells CASSENWGARSNQPQHF. Written as DNA, the CDR3 is TGTGCCAGCAGTGAGAATTGGGGGGCGCGGAGCAATCAGCCCCAGCATTTT.

This clonotype was seen ten or more times. DNA of the CDR3: TGTGCCAGCAGCCCACTAGCGGTCCCAGATACGCAGTATTTT. Protein sequence: CASSPLAVPDTQYF. J is TRBJ2-3 and V is TRBV9; 8 bases line up with TRBD2. The ends lost 4 bases at V and 4 bases at J; junction bases unmatched: 5. Per the germline V gene, CDR1 is SGDLS and CDR2 is YYNGEE. The CDR3 covers 14 residues.

This rearrangement joins TRBV25-1 to TRBJ2-2; 7 nucleotides match TRBD2. Trimming cost V 5 bases and J 0 bases; bases outside gene matches: 9. This CDR3 is built from 17 residues. From germline, CDR1 is MGHDK and CDR2 SYGVNS. Here the CDR3 DNA reads TGTGCCAGCAGTCCCCTGGGGGGGACTCCGAACACCGGGGAGCTGTTTTTT. Its translation is CASSPLGGTPNTGELFF.

This sequence joins TRBV9 and TRBJ1-6, with 9 bases that match TRBD1. Trimming removed 4 bases from V and 7 bases from J; junction bases left unmatched: 6. Germline V gene sequence: CDR1 SGDLS, CDR2 YYNGEE. The CDR3 totals 15 residues. CDR3 sequence reads: CASSTGTGWNSPLHF. The DNA of the CDR3 is TGTGCCAGCAGCACCGGGACAGGGTGGAATTCACCCCTCCACTTT.

Ten or more counts support this clonotype. The chain is built from TRBV11-2 and TRBJ2-5; D may be TRBD2 (6 bases). The CDR3 is made up of 15 amino acids. Germline lookup yields CDR1 SGHAT and CDR2 FQNNGV. The ends were cut back, 5 bases at V and 1 base at J, with 14 bases in the middle. The CDR3 here is CASSKGGRIQETQYF. CDR3 DNA: TGTGCCAGCAGCAAGGGTGGGAGGATCCAAGAGACCCAGTACTTC.

Turning to this clonotype: A much bigger clone sits one base away, suggesting this may be a read error. The J gene is TRBJ2-5, the V gene TRBV2; 7 positions agree with TRBD2. The CDR3 covers 14 residues. The V and J ends lost 3 bases and 6 bases, in that order; junction bases with no gene match: 7. CDR1 and CDR2 from the germline V gene are SNHLY and FYNNEI. The CDR3 nucleotides are TGTGCCAGCAGTGAGTCGGCTAGCGGACAGACCCAGTACTTC. Translated: CASSESASGQTQYF.

As for this clonotype: A much larger clonotype is one base distant, so this may be a read error. The chain couples TRBV6-5 to TRBJ2-7; D possibly matches TRBD1 or TRBD2 (5 bases each). This CDR3 comprises 16 residues. With 2 bases removed from V and 2 bases from J, the gap between germline ends came to 16 bases. Germline values: CDR1 MNHEY, CDR2 SVGAGI. DNA of the CDR3: TGTGCCAGCAGTTACGGCTGGGGACCATGGGCCTACGAGCAGTACTTC. It codes for CASSYGWGPWAYEQYF.

The gene calls are TRBV7-6 and TRBJ2-7; maybe TRBD1 (6 bases). Germline V CDR1 and CDR2: SGHVS, FNYEAQ. Trimming cost V 6 bases and J 0 bases, with 15 bases left between them. CDR3 size: 15 residues. CDR3: CASRPRGRGSYEQYF. The CDR3 DNA sequence: TGTGCCAGCAGACCCCGGGGCAGGGGCTCCTACGAGCAGTACTTC.

There are many counts of this clonotype. The rearrangement links TRBV29-1 to TRBJ2-5; D may be TRBD1 (6 bases). The V gene's germline CDR1 is SQVTM and CDR2 ANQGSEA. This CDR3 comprises 13 residues. V dropped 0 bases and J dropped 3 bases, with 8 bases sitting between them. The CDR3 loop is CSVEDPGEETQYF. CDR3 DNA sequence: TGCAGCGTTGAAGATCCAGGGGAAGAGACCCAGTACTTC.

This clonotype was observed a handful of times. The rearrangement joins TRBV6-4 to TRBJ1-3; D possibly corresponds to TRBD1 (6 bases). V was cut by 8 bases and J by 0 bases, with 11 bases left in between. Germline CDR1 reads MRHNA; CDR2 reads SNTAGT. This CDR3 has 14 residues. The chain's CDR3 is CASRTGSSGNTIYF. The CDR3 DNA reads TGTGCCAGCCGTACAGGGAGCTCTGGAAACACCATATATTTT.

The rearrangement links TRBV7-6 to TRBJ2-1; D not resolved. Trimming pared 3 bases from V and 5 bases from J, leaving 5 bases between. CDR1 and CDR2 (germline): SGHVS, FNYEAQ. The CDR3 sequence is 12 residues long. The CDR3 loop reads CASSFLNNEQFF. CDR3 sequence (DNA): TGTGCCAGCAGCTTCCTCAACAATGAGCAGTTCTTC.

This clonotype has just a few counts. The chain recombines TRBV28 with TRBJ1-1, with 9 bases fitting TRBD1. Unmatched junction bases numbered 14, after V lost 6 bases and J lost 6 bases. The CDR3 loop spans 16 amino acids. CDR1 and CDR2 (germline): MDHEN, SYDVKM. The CDR3 sequence is CASSHQTGGRGSEAFF. CDR3 in DNA: TGTGCCAGCAGCCATCAAACAGGGGGCCGAGGGTCTGAAGCTTTCTTT. The full variable domain, rest sourced from reference TRBV28 and TRBJ1-1, is DVKVTQSSRYLVKRTGEKVFLECVQDMDHENMFWYRQDPGLGLRLIYFSYDVKMKEKGDIPEGYSVSREKKERFSLILESASTNQTSMYLCASSHQTGGRGSEAFFGQGTRLTVV.